The clone carrying this TCR beta chain was seen at least ten times. Its antigen is unknown. One entry per CDR3 protein, called by TCRdb with MiXCR from the 5' RACE reads. The sample shows approximately 57,000 distinct CDR3 sequences, around 20% of them seen only once. The sorted Tregs were CD4+CD25+CD127-/low cells. General study results and limits: The larger-cohort validation was restricted to a single TCR beta V-J rearrangement rather than whole repertoires.

Sequencing used tumor-infiltrating Tregs sorted from the breast tumor. The TCR was taken from a female donor with breast cancer.

Written as DNA, the CDR3 is TGCGCCAGCAGTGAGGTCTACCCGGGAGATACGCAGTATTTT. Its protein is CASSEVYPGDTQYF. The chain is built from TRBV10-1 and TRBJ2-3; D is ambiguous. CDR3 size: 14 residues. From germline, CDR1 is WNHNN and CDR2 SYGVQD (reference sequence). Trimming took 2 bases from V and 5 from J, leaving 11 bases between them.